This entry is about one TCR beta chain. The sample belongs to a study of blood T cell repertoires in COVID-19. About the research overall: The study drew acute and convalescent COVID-19 samples from the United States, Italy and Spain. From T cells, B-cell-depleted T cells, or PBMCs came the material, which was cDNA or gDNA.

In the study's own analysis: The authors estimated nucleated cell counts from reference gene primer amplification. Here immunoSEQ multiplex PCR was the method, and the copy in TCRdb shows in-frame clones only, minus some. V and J calls plus clone size are reproduced from that table; the DNA served to infer D and trimming. The repertoire holds 130,000 to 150,000 clones, with about 80% as singletons. The clonotype originates from a human donor in a cohort sampled during active COVID-19. The sequencing input was peripheral blood.

The CDR3 spells CASSRTGAYGYTF. DNA of the CDR3: TGTGCCAGCAGCCGGACAGGGGCCTATGGCTACACCTTC. This chain connects TRBV6-5 to TRBJ1-2; 9 nucleotides agree with TRBD1. Germline lookup yields CDR1 MNHEY and CDR2 SVGAGI. V trimming: 6 bases; J trimming: 4 bases; junction bases outside the gene matches: 3. This CDR3 comprises 13 residues.